This entry lists 21 T cell receptor beta chains sequenced from one sample in a study of blood T cell repertoires in COVID-19. Generated by immunoSEQ multiplex PCR, the TCRdb table keeps only in-frame clones and is missing some. The sample lists approximately 170,000 clones; roughly nine tenths were seen once. Source material: peripheral blood. The receptors come from a man in his 70s with acute or convalescent COVID-19.

The chain joins TRBV10-2 to TRBJ1-5, with D tentatively TRBD1 (6 bases). Trimming removed 2 bases from V and 7 bases from J, with 12 bases in between. The germline V gene has CDR1 WSHSY and CDR2 SAAADI. The length of the CDR3 is 14 residues. DNA for the CDR3: TGCGCCAGCAGTGAGACAGGGATAGACCAGCCCCAGCATTTT. It translates to CASSETGIDQPQHF.

This clone was recorded a few times. The genes are TRBV27 and TRBJ1-1; no clear D gene. Germline-derived CDR1 and CDR2 are MNHEY and SMNVEV (reference sequence). The ends were cut back, 4 bases at V and 3 bases at J, with 9 bases in the middle. The CDR3 length is 13 residues. CDR3 protein: CASSSEVYTEAFF. DNA for the CDR3: TGTGCCAGCAGTTCCGAGGTGTACACTGAAGCTTTCTTT.

The rearrangement joins TRBV2 to TRBJ2-3; D gene unclear. Per germline, CDR1 SNHLY and CDR2 FYNNEI. This CDR3 comprises 14 residues. Trimming stripped 5 bases from V and 0 bases from J, with 9 bases between. The CDR3: CASSLQLSTDTQYF. Written as DNA, the CDR3 is TGTGCCAGCAGTCTTCAACTAAGCACAGATACGCAGTATTTT.

This chain links TRBV5-1 with TRBJ1-1; D ambiguous. The germline V gene encodes CDR1 SGHRS and CDR2 YFSETQ. The V and J ends lost 3 bases and 0 bases respectively, with 18 bases between them. The CDR3 has 17 residues. CDR3 DNA: TGCGCCAGCAGCTCCAAAGCGGGAGTAGATATGAACACTGAAGCTTTCTTT. Amino acid sequence: CASSSKAGVDMNTEAFF. The whole variable domain, remainder taken from reference TRBV5-1 and TRBJ1-1, is KAGVTQTPRYLIKTRGQQVTLSCSPISGHRSVSWYQQTPGQGLQFLFEYFSETQRNKGNFPGRFSGRQFSNSRSEMNVSTLELGDSALYLCASSSKAGVDMNTEAFFGQGTRLTVV.

The gene calls are TRBV3-1 (or the pseudogene TRBV3-2) and TRBJ2-3, with 8 bases identical to TRBD2. The CDR3 is 17 amino acids. Trimming cost V 4 bases and J 2 bases; bases outside gene matches: 11. CDR1 LGHDT and CDR2 YNNKEL come from the germline V gene (reference sequence). The DNA for the CDR3 is TGTGCCAGCAGCCCCTCTCTTAGCGGGACCTACACAGATACGCAGTATTTT. This sequence encodes CASSPSLSGTYTDTQYF.

In DNA form, the CDR3 reads TGCGCCAGCACCCGGACCATGACAGGGCTAGGCGAGCAGTACTTC. Translation gives CASTRTMTGLGEQYF. This chain connects TRBV5-1 to TRBJ2-7; 7 bases match TRBD1. The V gene end was trimmed by 6 bases and the J gene end by 6 bases; junction bases not matched to a gene: 15. Germline CDR1 is SGHRS and CDR2 is YFSETQ. The CDR3 is 15 amino acids. Full variable domain (outside the CDR3, taken from reference TRBV5-1 and TRBJ2-7): KAGVTQTPRYLIKTRGQQVTLSCSPISGHRSVSWYQQTPGQGLQFLFEYFSETQRNKGNFPGRFSGRQFSNSRSEMNVSTLELGDSALYLCASTRTMTGLGEQYFGPGTRLTVT.

The CDR3, as DNA: TGTGCCAGCAGCCAAGATCCAGATTACAATGAGCAGTTCTTC. Translating gives CASSQDPDYNEQFF. This chain uses TRBV3-1 (or the pseudogene TRBV3-2) with TRBJ2-1, with no clear D. Trimming removed 0 bases at V and 4 bases at J, with 7 bases between. Germline V CDR1 and CDR2: LGHDT, YNNKEL (reference sequence). The CDR3 is 14 amino acids.

V gene TRBV25-1 combines with J gene TRBJ1-1, with a possible D match to TRBD1 (6 bases). CDR3 length equals 15 residues. V was pared by 2 bases and J by 1 base, with 11 bases between. Germline assignment: CDR1 MGHDK and CDR2 SYGVNS. CDR3 DNA: TGTGCCAGCAGTGAACCGGGACAAGGGAACACTGAAGCTTTCTTT. Translation: CASSEPGQGNTEAFF.

The chain recombines TRBV6-4 with TRBJ1-5; TRBD1 matches at 8 bases. Germline trimming cut 4 bases from V and 5 bases from J; bases unmatched to any gene: 7. The CDR3 loop spans 15 amino acids. Germline CDR1 reads MRHNA; CDR2 reads SNTAGT. CDR3 sequence: CASSAKGTGDQPQHF. For the CDR3, the DNA is TGTGCCAGCAGTGCTAAAGGGACAGGCGATCAGCCCCAGCATTTT.

The rearrangement joins TRBV29-1 to TRBJ2-1, with 10 bases lining up with TRBD2. With 1 base clipped from V and 6 bases from J, the junction kept 6 bases outside the gene matches. CDR3 length: 15 amino acids. The germline V gene encodes CDR1 SQVTM and CDR2 ANQGSEA. CDR3 nucleotides: TGCAGCGTTGAAGCTTCAGCGGGGGGGCTCAATGAGCAGTTCTTC. Its protein is CSVEASAGGLNEQFF.

V and J are TRBV27 and TRBJ1-5; 7 positions agree with TRBD1. V shed 7 bases, J shed 7 bases, and the junction held 13 bases outside the gene matches. The CDR3 is made up of 15 amino acids. Germline lookup yields CDR1 MNHEY and CDR2 SMNVEV (reference sequence). The CDR3 loop reads CASTSLDRVGQPQHF. The DNA for the CDR3 is TGTGCCAGCACATCCCTCGACAGGGTCGGACAGCCCCAGCATTTT.

The J gene is TRBJ1-6, the V gene TRBV7-2; no definite D call. Germline V gene sequence: CDR1 SGHTA, CDR2 FQGNSA. The CDR3 is made up of 13 amino acids. The germline V and J ends were trimmed by 4 bases and 9 bases, with 10 bases remaining between them. The CDR3 sequence: CASSSGIGSPLHF. In DNA form, the CDR3 reads TGTGCCAGCAGCTCAGGTATCGGTTCACCCCTCCACTTT.

The rearrangement links TRBV29-1 to TRBJ2-3, with TRBD1 identical over 7 bases. The CDR3 is 14 amino acids. J was trimmed by 2 bases and V by 6 bases; bases with no gene match: 8. Germline V CDR1 and CDR2: SQVTM, ANQGSEA. CDR3 DNA sequence: TGCAGCGTCGGACAGGCCCGACTCACAGATACGCAGTATTTT. This codes for CSVGQARLTDTQYF.

The chain combines TRBV3-1 (or the pseudogene TRBV3-2) with TRBJ2-6; possible D gene TRBD2, 5 bases. The CDR3 has 16 residues. The V end was cut by 8 bases, the J end by 0 bases, with 14 bases between. Per germline, CDR1 LGHDT and CDR2 YNNKEL (reference sequence). The CDR3 coding sequence is TGTGCCAGCGGACGCGGGCCGAACTCTGGGGCCAACGTCCTGACTTTC. This translates into CASGRGPNSGANVLTF.

This clone was counted a single time. The rearrangement links TRBV18 to TRBJ2-2, with D perhaps TRBD1 (6 bases). The CDR3 spans 14 residues. Trimming shortened V by 2 bases and J by 8 bases, and 12 bases separated the two germline ends. Germline CDR1 reads KGHSH; CDR2 reads LQKENI. The CDR3 region has the DNA TGTGCCAGCTCACCAGACAGGCTCACGGGGGAGCTGTTTTTT. Its translation is CASSPDRLTGELFF. The variable domain in full, completed from reference TRBV18 and TRBJ2-2, reads NAGVMQNPRHLVRRRGQEARLRCSPMKGHSHVYWYRQLPEEGLKFMVYLQKENIIDESGMPKERFSAEFPKEGPSILRIQQVVRGDSAAYFCASSPDRLTGELFFGEGSRLTVL.

The chain has TRBV18 and TRBJ1-1; no clear D gene. The CDR3 has 14 amino acids. CDR1 is KGHSH and CDR2 is LQKENI in the germline V gene. Trimming left V 2 bases short and J 2 bases short, with 9 bases between. CDR3: CASSPRLVNTEAFF. CDR3 bases: TGTGCCAGCTCACCAAGATTAGTAAACACTGAAGCTTTCTTT.

V gene TRBV7-8 combines with J gene TRBJ1-6; D possibly corresponds to TRBD1 (6 bases). V was pared by 4 bases and J by 0 bases, with 16 bases between. This CDR3 contains 18 residues. Germline V gene data show CDR1 as SGHVS and CDR2 as FQNEAQ. The CDR3 DNA is TGTGCCAGCAGCTACTCTCAGGGGTGGAGCTCCTATAATTCACCCCTCCACTTT. Translated: CASSYSQGWSSYNSPLHF. Full variable domain (missing parts from reference TRBV7-8 and TRBJ1-6): GAGVSQSPRYKVAKRGQDVALRCDPISGHVSLFWYQQALGQGPEFLTYFQNEAQLDKSGLPSDRFFAERPEGSVSTLKIQRTQQEDSAVYLCASSYSQGWSSYNSPLHFGNGTRLTVT.

This sequence joins TRBV13 and TRBJ2-1, with 8 bases fitting TRBD2. With 5 bases clipped from V and 0 bases from J, the junction kept 9 bases outside the gene matches. This CDR3 is built from 17 residues. Germline V gene data show CDR1 as PRHDT and CDR2 as FYEKMQ (reference sequence). CDR3 sequence reads: CASSEYSGATSYNEQFF. Here the CDR3 DNA reads TGTGCCAGCAGCGAATATAGCGGGGCTACCTCCTACAATGAGCAGTTCTTC.

The chain joins TRBV5-1 to TRBJ2-3; 15 positions agree with TRBD2. Germline CDR1 is SGHRS and CDR2 is YFSETQ. There are 18 residues in the CDR3. V dropped 3 bases and J dropped 1; count of bases not matched to a gene: 6. CDR3 amino acids: CASSSGGLAGGGTDTQYF. The CDR3 bases are TGCGCCAGCAGCTCGGGGGGACTAGCGGGAGGCGGCACAGATACGCAGTATTTT.

V is TRBV9 and J is TRBJ2-1; TRBD1 is a possible D gene (5 bases). The CDR3 is 17 residues long. V lost 0 bases and J 7 bases, leaving 20 bases between the germline ends. Germline assignment: CDR1 SGDLS and CDR2 YYNGEE. The CDR3 region is CASSVGIRQGGLNEQFF. The CDR3 bases are TGTGCCAGCAGCGTAGGTATCCGCCAGGGCGGTTTGAATGAGCAGTTCTTC.

This clone was counted once. The chain is built from TRBV27 and TRBJ1-5; D is undetermined. This CDR3 is 13 amino acids long. The ends were cut back, 6 bases at V and 2 bases at J, with 8 bases in the middle. Germline CDR1 and CDR2: MNHEY and SMNVEV (reference sequence). CDR3 loop: CASRKLGNQPQHF. The CDR3 DNA follows: TGTGCCAGCAGGAAACTAGGCAATCAGCCCCAGCATTTT.